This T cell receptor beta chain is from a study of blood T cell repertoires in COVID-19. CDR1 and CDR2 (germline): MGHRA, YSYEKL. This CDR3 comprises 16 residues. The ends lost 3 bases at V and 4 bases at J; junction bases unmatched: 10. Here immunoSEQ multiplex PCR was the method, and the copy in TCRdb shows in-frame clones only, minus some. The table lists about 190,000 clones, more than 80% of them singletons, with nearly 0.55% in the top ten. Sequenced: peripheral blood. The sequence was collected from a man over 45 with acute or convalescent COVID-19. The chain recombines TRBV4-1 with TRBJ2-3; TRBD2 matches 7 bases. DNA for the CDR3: TGCGCCAGCAGCCACACGGGGGGTGCGGGGTCAGATACGCAGTATTTT. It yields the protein CASSHTGGAGSDTQYF.